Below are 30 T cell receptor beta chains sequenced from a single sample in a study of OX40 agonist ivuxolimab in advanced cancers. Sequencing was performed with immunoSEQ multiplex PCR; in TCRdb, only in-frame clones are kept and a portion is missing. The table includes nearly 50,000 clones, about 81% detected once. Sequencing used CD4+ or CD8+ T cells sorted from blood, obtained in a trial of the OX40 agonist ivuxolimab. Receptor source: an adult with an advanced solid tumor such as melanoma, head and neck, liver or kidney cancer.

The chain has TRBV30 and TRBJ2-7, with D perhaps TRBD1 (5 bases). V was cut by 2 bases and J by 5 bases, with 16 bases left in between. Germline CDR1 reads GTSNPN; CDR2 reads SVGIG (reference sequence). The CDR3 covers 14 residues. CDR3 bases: TGTGCCTGGAGTACTTTCAGGGTAGGGGACGAGCAGTACTTC. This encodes CAWSTFRVGDEQYF.

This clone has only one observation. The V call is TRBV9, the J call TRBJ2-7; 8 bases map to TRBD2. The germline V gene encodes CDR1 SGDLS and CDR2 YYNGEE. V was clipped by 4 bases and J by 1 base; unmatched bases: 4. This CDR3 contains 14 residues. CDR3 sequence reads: CASSLGTRSYEQYF. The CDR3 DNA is TGTGCCAGCAGCCTCGGGACTAGATCCTACGAGCAGTACTTC.

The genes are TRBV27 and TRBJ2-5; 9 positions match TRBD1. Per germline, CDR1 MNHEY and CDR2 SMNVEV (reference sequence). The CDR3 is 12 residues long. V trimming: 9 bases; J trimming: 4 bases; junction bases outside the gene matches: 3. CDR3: CASQDRGETQYF. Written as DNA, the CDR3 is TGTGCCAGTCAGGACAGGGGAGAGACCCAGTACTTC.

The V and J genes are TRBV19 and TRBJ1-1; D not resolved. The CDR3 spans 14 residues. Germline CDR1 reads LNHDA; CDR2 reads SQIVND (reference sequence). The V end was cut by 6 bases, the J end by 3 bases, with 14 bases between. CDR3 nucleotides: TGTGCCAGTAGCCAAAACCCCCCCTACACTGAAGCTTTCTTT. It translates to CASSQNPPYTEAFF. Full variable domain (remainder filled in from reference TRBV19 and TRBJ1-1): DGGITQSPKYLFRKEGQNVTLSCEQNLNHDAMYWYRQDPGQGLRLIYYSQIVNDFQKGDIAEGYSVSREKKESFPLTVTSAQKNPTAFYLCASSQNPPYTEAFFGQGTRLTVV.

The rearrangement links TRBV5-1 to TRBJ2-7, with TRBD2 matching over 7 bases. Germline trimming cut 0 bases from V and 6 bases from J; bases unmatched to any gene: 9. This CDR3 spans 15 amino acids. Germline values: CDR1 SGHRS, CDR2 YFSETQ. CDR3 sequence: CASSLGGSGSSEQYF. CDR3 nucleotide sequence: TGCGCCAGCAGCTTGGGTGGTAGCGGGTCGAGCGAGCAGTACTTC.

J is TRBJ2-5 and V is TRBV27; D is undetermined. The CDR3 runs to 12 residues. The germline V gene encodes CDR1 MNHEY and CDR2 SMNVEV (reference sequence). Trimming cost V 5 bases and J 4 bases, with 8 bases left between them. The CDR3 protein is CASSAPLETQYF. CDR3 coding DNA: TGTGCCAGCAGTGCGCCGCTAGAGACCCAGTACTTC.

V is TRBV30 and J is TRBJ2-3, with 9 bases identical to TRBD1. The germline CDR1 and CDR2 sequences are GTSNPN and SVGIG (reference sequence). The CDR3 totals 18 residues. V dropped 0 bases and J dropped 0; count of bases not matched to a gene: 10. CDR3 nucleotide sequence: TGTGCCTGGAGTGTACCATACAGGGGGCTGTCTAGCACAGATACGCAGTATTTT. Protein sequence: CAWSVPYRGLSSTDTQYF. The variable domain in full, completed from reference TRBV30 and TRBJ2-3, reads SQTIHQWPATLVQPVGSPLSLECTVEGTSNPNLYWYRQAAGRGLQLLFYSVGIGQISSEVPQNLSASRPQDRQFILSSKKLLLSDSGFYLCAWSVPYRGLSSTDTQYFGPGTRLTVL.

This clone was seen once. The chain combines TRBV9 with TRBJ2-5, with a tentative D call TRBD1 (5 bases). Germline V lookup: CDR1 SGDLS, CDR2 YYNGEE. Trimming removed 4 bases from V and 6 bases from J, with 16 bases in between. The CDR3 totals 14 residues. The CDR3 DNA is TGTGCCAGCAGCCCCAGGGAAGGGTCGCAGACCCAGTACTTC. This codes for CASSPREGSQTQYF.

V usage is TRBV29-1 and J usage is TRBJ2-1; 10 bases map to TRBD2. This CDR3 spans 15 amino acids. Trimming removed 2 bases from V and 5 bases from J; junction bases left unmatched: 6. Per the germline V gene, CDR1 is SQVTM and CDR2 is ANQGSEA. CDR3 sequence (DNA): TGCAGCGTTGAACAAGTAGCGGGAGGCCACAATGAGCAGTTCTTC. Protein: CSVEQVAGGHNEQFF.

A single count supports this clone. For the CDR3, the DNA is TGTGCCAGCAGCGGCGGGTCCAGGAAGAATACGCAGTATTTT. It codes for CASSGGSRKNTQYF. The gene calls are TRBV14 and TRBJ2-3, with D tentatively TRBD2 (5 bases). Trimming took 5 bases from V and 7 from J, leaving 16 bases between them. The CDR3 covers 14 residues. Germline lookup yields CDR1 SGHDN and CDR2 FVKESK.

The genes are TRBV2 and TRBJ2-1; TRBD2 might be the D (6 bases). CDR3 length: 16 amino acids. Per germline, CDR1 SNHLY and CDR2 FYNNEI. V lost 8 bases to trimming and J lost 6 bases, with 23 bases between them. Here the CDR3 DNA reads TGTGCCAGCTCGGGCCTACGACTAGGCGCCTCCAATGAGCAGTTCTTC. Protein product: CASSGLRLGASNEQFF.

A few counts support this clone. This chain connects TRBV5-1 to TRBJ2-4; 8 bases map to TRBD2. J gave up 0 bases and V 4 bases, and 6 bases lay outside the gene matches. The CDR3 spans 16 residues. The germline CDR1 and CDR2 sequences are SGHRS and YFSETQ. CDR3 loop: CASSPRGGTAKNIQYF. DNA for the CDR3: TGCGCCAGCAGCCCCCGGGGGGGGACAGCCAAAAACATTCAGTACTTC. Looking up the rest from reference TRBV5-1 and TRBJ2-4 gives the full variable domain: KAGVTQTPRYLIKTRGQQVTLSCSPISGHRSVSWYQQTPGQGLQFLFEYFSETQRNKGNFPGRFSGRQFSNSRSEMNVSTLELGDSALYLCASSPRGGTAKNIQYFGAGTRLSVL.

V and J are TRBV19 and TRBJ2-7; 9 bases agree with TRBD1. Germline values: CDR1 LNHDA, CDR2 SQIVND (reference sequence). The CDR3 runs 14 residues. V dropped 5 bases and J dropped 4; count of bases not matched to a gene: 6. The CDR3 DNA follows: TGTGCCAGTAGTGAGGGACAGGGCGCGTACGAGCAGTACTTC. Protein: CASSEGQGAYEQYF.

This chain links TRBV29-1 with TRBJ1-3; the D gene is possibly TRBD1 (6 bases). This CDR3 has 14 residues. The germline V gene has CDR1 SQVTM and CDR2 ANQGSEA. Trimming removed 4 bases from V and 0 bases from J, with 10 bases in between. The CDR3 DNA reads TGCAGCGTTGGACAGGCTAGCTCTGGAAACACCATATATTTT. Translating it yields CSVGQASSGNTIYF.

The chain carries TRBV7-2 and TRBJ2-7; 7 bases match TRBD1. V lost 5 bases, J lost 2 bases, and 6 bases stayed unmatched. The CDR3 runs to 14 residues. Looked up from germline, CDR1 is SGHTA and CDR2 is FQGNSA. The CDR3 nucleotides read TGTGCCAGCAGCGGTTGGGACAGCGCCTACGAGCAGTACTTC. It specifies CASSGWDSAYEQYF.

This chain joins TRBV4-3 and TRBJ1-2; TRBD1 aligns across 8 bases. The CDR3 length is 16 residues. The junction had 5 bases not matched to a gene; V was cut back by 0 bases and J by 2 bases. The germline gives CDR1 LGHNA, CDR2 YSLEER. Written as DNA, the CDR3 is TGCGCCAGCAGCCAAGATCCAGGGGGCGACAACTATGGCTACACCTTC. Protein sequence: CASSQDPGGDNYGYTF.

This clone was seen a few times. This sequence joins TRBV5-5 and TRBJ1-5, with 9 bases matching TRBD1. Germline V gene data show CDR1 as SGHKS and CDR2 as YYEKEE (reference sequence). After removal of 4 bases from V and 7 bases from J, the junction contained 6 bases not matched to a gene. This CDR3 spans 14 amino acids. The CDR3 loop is CASSLRTGEQPQHF. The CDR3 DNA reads TGTGCCAGCAGCCTCAGGACAGGGGAACAGCCCCAGCATTTT.

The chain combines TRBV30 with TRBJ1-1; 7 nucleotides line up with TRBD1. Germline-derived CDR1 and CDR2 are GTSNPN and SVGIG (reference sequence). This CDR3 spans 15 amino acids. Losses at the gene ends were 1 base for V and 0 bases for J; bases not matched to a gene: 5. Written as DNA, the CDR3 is TGTGCCTGGAGTGAGTGGACAGGCATGAACACTGAAGCTTTCTTT. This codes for CAWSEWTGMNTEAFF.

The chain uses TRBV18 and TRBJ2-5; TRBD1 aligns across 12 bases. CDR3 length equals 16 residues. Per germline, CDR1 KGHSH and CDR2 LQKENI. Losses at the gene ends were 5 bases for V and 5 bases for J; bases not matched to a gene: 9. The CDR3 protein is CASSTTGTGGRETQYF. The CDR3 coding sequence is TGTGCCAGCTCAACAACCGGGACAGGGGGCCGGGAGACCCAGTACTTC.

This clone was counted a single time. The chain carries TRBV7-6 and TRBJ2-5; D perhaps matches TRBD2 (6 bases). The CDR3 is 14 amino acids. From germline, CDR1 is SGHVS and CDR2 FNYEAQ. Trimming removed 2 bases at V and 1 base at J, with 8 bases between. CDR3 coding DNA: TGTGCCAGCAGCTTATCCGGGGGCCAAGAGACCCAGTACTTC. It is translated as CASSLSGGQETQYF. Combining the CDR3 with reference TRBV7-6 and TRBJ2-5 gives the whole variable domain GAGVSQSPRYKVTKRGQDVALRCDPISGHVSLYWYRQALGQGPEFLTYFNYEAQQDKSGLPNDRFSAERPEGSISTLTIQRTEQRDSAMYRCASSLSGGQETQYFGPGTRLLVL.

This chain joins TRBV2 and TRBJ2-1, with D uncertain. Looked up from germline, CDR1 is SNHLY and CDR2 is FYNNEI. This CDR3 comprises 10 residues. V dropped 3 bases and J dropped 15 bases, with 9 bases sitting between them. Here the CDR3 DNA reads TGTGCCAGCAGTGACTACTCGCCGTTCTTC. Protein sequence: CASSDYSPFF.

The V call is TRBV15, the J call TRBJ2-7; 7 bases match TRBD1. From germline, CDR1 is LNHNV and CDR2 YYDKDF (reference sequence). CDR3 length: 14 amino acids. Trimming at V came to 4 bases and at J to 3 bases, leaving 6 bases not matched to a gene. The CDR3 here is CATSIRQGLYEQYF. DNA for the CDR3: TGTGCCACCAGCATTAGACAGGGTCTCTACGAGCAGTACTTC.

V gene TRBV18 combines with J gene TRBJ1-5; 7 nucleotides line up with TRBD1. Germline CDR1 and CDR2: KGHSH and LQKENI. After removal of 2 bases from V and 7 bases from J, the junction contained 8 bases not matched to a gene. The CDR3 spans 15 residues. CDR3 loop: CASSPKNTGVQPQHF. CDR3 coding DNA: TGTGCCAGCTCACCAAAAAACACAGGGGTCCAGCCCCAGCATTTT.

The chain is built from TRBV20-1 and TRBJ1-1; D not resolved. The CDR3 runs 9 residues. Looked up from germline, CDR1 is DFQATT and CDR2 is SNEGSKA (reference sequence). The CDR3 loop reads CSLSTEAFF. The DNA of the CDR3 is TGCAGCTTGAGCACTGAAGCTTTCTTT.

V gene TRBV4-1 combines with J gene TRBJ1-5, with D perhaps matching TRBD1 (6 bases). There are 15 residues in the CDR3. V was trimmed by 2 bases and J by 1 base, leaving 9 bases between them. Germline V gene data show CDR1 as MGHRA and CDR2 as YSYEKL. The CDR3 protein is CASSQTQGSNQPQHF. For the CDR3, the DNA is TGCGCCAGCAGCCAAACTCAGGGGAGCAATCAGCCCCAGCATTTT.

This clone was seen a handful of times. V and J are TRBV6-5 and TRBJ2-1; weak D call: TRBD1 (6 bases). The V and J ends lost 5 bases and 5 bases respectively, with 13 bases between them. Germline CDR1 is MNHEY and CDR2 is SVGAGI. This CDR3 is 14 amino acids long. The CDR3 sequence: CASSVQGNNNEQFF. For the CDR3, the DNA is TGTGCCAGCAGTGTACAGGGAAATAACAATGAGCAGTTCTTC.

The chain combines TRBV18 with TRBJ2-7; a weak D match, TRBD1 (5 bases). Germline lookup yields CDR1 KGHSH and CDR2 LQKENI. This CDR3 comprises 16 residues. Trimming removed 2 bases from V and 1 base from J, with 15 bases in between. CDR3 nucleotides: TGTGCCAGCTCACCAGGGGCCGTGGGGCTATCCTACGAGCAGTACTTC. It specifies CASSPGAVGLSYEQYF.

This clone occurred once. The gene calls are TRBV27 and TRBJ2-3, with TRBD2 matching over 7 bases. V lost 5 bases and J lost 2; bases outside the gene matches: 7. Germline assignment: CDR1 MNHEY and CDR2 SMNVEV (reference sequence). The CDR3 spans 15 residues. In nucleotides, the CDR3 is TGTGCCAGCAGTCGCCGGGACTACCTCACAGATACGCAGTATTTT. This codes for CASSRRDYLTDTQYF.

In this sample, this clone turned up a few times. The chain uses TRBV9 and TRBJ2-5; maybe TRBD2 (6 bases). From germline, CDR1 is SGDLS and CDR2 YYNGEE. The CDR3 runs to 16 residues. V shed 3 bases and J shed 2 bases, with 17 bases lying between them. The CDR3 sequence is CASSAAAGSFQETQYF. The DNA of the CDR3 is TGTGCCAGCAGCGCGGCGGCCGGGAGCTTTCAAGAGACCCAGTACTTC.

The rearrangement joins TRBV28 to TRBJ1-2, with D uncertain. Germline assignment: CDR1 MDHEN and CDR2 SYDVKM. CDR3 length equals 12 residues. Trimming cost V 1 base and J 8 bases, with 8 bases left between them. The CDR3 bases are TGTGCCAGCAGTTTATATCGGGAAGGCTACACCTTC. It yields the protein CASSLYREGYTF.